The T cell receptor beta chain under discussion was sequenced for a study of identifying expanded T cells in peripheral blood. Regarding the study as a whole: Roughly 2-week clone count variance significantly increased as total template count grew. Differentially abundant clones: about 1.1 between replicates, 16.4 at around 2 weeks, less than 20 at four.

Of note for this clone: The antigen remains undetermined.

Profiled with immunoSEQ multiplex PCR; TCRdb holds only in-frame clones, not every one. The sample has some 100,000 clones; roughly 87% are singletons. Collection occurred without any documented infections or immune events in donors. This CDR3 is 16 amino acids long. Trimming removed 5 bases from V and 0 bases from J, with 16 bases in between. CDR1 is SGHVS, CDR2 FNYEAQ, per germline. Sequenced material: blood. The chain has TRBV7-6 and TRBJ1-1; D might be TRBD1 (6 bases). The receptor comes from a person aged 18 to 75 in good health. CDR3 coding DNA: TGTGCCAGCAGCCCTCAACCGGGACATATGAACACTGAAGCTTTCTTT. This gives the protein CASSPQPGHMNTEAFF.